One and the same sample provided the 31 T cell receptor beta chains below, sequenced in a study of T cell repertoires in cytomegalovirus infection. Their antigen targets remain unknown. From the reads, TCRdb called clonotypes with MiXCR, one entry per CDR3 protein. The sample holds about a million distinct CDR3 sequences, roughly a third seen once. Material: cultured CD8+ T cells from PBMCs, obtained from culture after CMV antigen stimulation. The receptors shown here come from a human donor in good health (CMV status not recorded). Some clones in this sample may be carry-over from other donors' samples.

This clonotype was seen more than once but under ten times. The chain combines TRBV7-6 with TRBJ1-1; possibly TRBD1 for D (6 bases). The CDR3 loop spans 12 amino acids. V was pared by 1 base and J by 11 bases, with 11 bases between. Germline lookup yields CDR1 SGHVS and CDR2 FNYEAQ. CDR3 nucleotides: TGTGCCAGCAGCTTAGAGGCAGGGGAGGCTTTCTTT. Translated: CASSLEAGEAFF.

The V and J genes are TRBV20-1 and TRBJ2-7, with TRBD1 matching 8 bases. Germline CDR1 is DFQATT and CDR2 is SNEGSKA (reference sequence). The CDR3 loop spans 13 amino acids. Trimming cost V 2 bases and J 1 base; bases outside gene matches: 1. The CDR3 sequence: CSARWDRSYEQYF. In nucleotides, the CDR3 is TGCAGTGCTAGATGGGACAGGTCCTACGAGCAGTACTTC.

This clonotype was picked up a small number of times. This sequence joins TRBV6-5 and TRBJ2-7; D remains ambiguous. V dropped 5 bases and J dropped 6 bases, with 14 bases sitting between them. Germline CDR1 and CDR2: MNHEY and SVGAGI. The CDR3 runs to 13 residues. This CDR3 reads CASSHRAGGEQYV. The CDR3 region has the DNA TGTGCCAGCAGTCACCGGGCCGGCGGCGAGCAGTACGTC.

This clonotype has only one observation. A read error is possible here, since a much larger clone lies one base away. V usage is TRBV6-2 or TRBV6-3 and J usage is TRBJ2-3, with 11 nucleotides matching TRBD2. This CDR3 comprises 17 residues. J gave up 5 bases and V 4 bases, and 11 bases lay outside the gene matches. Germline CDR1 MNHEY, CDR2 SVGEGT. CDR3 sequence reads: CASSFGTSGLWGDTQYF. The CDR3 coding sequence is TGTGCCAGCAGTTTTGGGACTAGCGGCCTATGGGGAGATACGCAGTATTTT.

The chain is built from TRBV4-1 and TRBJ1-5, with D tentatively TRBD1 (6 bases). Trimming removed 5 bases from V and 6 bases from J, with 17 bases in between. The germline V gene encodes CDR1 MGHRA and CDR2 YSYEKL. The CDR3 runs 15 residues. The CDR3 loop reads CASSFDSTRGQPQHF. As DNA, the CDR3 is TGCGCCAGCAGCTTTGACAGCACCAGGGGTCAGCCCCAGCATTTT.

This clonotype has only a few counts. The chain recombines TRBV7-8 with TRBJ1-1; 7 nucleotides agree with TRBD1. CDR3 length: 17 residues. Germline V gives CDR1 SGHVS, CDR2 FQNEAQ. V shed 6 bases and J 1 base; nucleotides not matched to a gene: 14. CDR3 protein: CASRQKTGRLGNTEAFF. CDR3 DNA sequence: TGTGCCAGCAGACAAAAGACAGGGAGGTTGGGGAACACTGAAGCTTTCTTT.

This clonotype was seen a few times. The chain joins TRBV7-9 to TRBJ1-2; D call uncertain. Germline V gene lookup returns CDR1 SEHNR and CDR2 FQNEAQ (reference sequence). The CDR3 loop spans 17 amino acids. V was clipped by 4 bases and J by 2 bases, with 20 bases between them. The CDR3 loop reads CASSSRLTPVSNYGYTF. CDR3 coding DNA: TGTGCCAGCAGCTCCCGCCTTACGCCGGTGTCCAACTATGGCTACACCTTC.

This clonotype was observed a few times. The gene calls are TRBV28 and TRBJ2-3; 9 bases are shared with TRBD2. Germline V gives CDR1 MDHEN, CDR2 SYDVKM. The CDR3 covers 16 residues. The V segment lost 3 bases and the J segment 5 bases; nucleotides outside the gene matches: 9. CDR3 residues: CASSLGLARLGDTQYF. Here the CDR3 DNA reads TGTGCCAGCAGTTTGGGACTAGCAAGGTTGGGAGATACGCAGTATTTT. Based on the CDR3 plus reference TRBV28 and TRBJ2-3, the full variable domain is DVKVTQSSRYLVKRTGEKVFLECVQDMDHENMFWYRQDPGLGLRLIYFSYDVKMKEKGDIPEGYSVSREKKERFSLILESASTNQTSMYLCASSLGLARLGDTQYFGPGTRLTVL.

Worth noting for this clonotype: Germline is not matched at one junction end, which may reflect a read error. J is TRBJ2-6 and V is TRBV12-3 or TRBV12-4, with 12 bases lining up with TRBD1. The CDR3 spans 19 residues. CDR3 in amino acids: CANSLVSGTGGPGANVLTF. The CDR3 nucleotides read TGTGCCAACAGTTTAGTTTCCGGGACAGGGGGCCCTGGGGCCAACGTCCTGACTTTC.

This clonotype has a handful of counts. The chain carries TRBV28 and TRBJ1-6; D perhaps matches TRBD1 (6 bases). The CDR3 length is 13 residues. CDR1 is MDHEN, CDR2 SYDVKM, per germline. The V gene lost 3 bases and the J gene lost 8 bases, with 8 bases spanning the gap. CDR3 nucleotide sequence: TGTGCCAGCAGTTTTCAGGGGTATTCACCCCTCCACTTT. This translates into CASSFQGYSPLHF.

The sample holds a few counts of this clonotype. The gene calls are TRBV5-1 and TRBJ1-6; D gene ambiguous. The CDR3 runs to 13 residues. CDR1 SGHRS and CDR2 YFSETQ come from the germline V gene. Trimming left V 4 bases short and J 9 bases short, with 11 bases between. CDR3 nucleotides: TGCGCCAGCAGCCCCGGACCGAGTTCACCCCTCCACTTT. Its translation is CASSPGPSSPLHF.

This clonotype has at least ten counts. The chain carries TRBV7-2 and TRBJ2-1; unclear D gene. This CDR3 spans 13 amino acids. Germline V gives CDR1 SGHTA, CDR2 FQGNSA. V was cut by 1 base and J by 3 bases, with 4 bases left in between. The DNA of the CDR3 is TGTGCCAGCAGCTTAGTTGTCTACAATGAGCAGTTCTTC. Protein: CASSLVVYNEQFF. The full variable domain, with the rest looked up from reference TRBV7-2 and TRBJ2-1, is GAGVSQSPSNKVTEKGKDVELRCDPISGHTALYWYRQSLGQGLEFLIYFQGNSAPDKSGLPSDRFSAERTGGSVSTLTIQRTQQEDSAVYLCASSLVVYNEQFFGPGTRLTVL.

Many counts were recorded for this clonotype. A read error may produce the germline difference seen at one junction end. The J gene is TRBJ2-1, the V gene TRBV7-6, with D uncertain. Looked up from germline, CDR1 is SGHVS and CDR2 is FNYEAQ. The CDR3 has 12 residues. CDR3 loop: CASSLADNEQFF. The CDR3 nucleotides read TGCGCCAGCAGCTTGGCGGACAATGAGCAGTTCTTC.

The chain has TRBV7-3 and TRBJ2-2; TRBD1 might be the D (5 bases). The CDR3 loop spans 14 amino acids. V gave up 8 bases and J gave up 4 bases, with 14 bases separating them. CDR1 is SGHTA and CDR2 is FQGTGA in the germline V gene. The CDR3 is CASLRAGLTGELFF. The DNA for the CDR3 is TGTGCCAGCCTTAGGGCAGGGCTCACCGGGGAGCTGTTTTTT. Together with reference TRBV7-3 and TRBJ2-2, the CDR3 gives the full variable domain: GAGVSQTPSNKVTEKGKYVELRCDPISGHTALYWYRQSLGQGPEFLIYFQGTGAADDSGLPNDRFFAVRPEGSVSTLKIQRTERGDSAVYLCASLRAGLTGELFFGEGSRLTVL.

This clonotype was counted at least ten times. The gene calls are TRBV6-5 and TRBJ2-3, with a possible D match to TRBD1 (5 bases). The germline V gene encodes CDR1 MNHEY and CDR2 SVGAGI. V was pared by 4 bases and J by 1 base, with 12 bases between. This CDR3 is 15 amino acids long. Here the CDR3 reads CASSFDSLRTDTQYF. Written as DNA, the CDR3 is TGTGCCAGCAGTTTTGACAGTCTCCGCACAGATACGCAGTATTTT.

Points on this clonotype: Sequence at one end of the junction differs from germline and may be a read error. The chain recombines TRBV5-3 with TRBJ2-7, with 10 bases aligning to TRBD1. TRBV5-3 is an open reading frame whose function is uncertain. The CDR3 runs 15 residues. The DNA of the CDR3 is TGTGCCAGCAGCTTGGGGACAGGGGCAATCGACGAGCAGTACTTC. Encoded protein: CASSLGTGAIDEQYF.

This clonotype was observed many times. The V gene is TRBV7-8, the J gene TRBJ2-1; no clear D. V shed 1 base and J shed 6 bases, with 7 bases lying between them. This CDR3 spans 13 amino acids. Per germline, CDR1 SGHVS and CDR2 FQNEAQ. The CDR3 spells CASSLVLFNEQFF. The DNA of the CDR3 is TGTGCCAGCAGCTTAGTTCTGTTCAATGAGCAGTTCTTC.

This clonotype has a count of ten or more. The rearrangement uses TRBV4-1 and TRBJ1-6; perhaps TRBD1 as D (6 bases). From germline, CDR1 is MGHRA and CDR2 YSYEKL. The ends were cut back, 2 bases at V and 7 bases at J, with 15 bases in the middle. The CDR3 loop spans 16 amino acids. As DNA, the CDR3 is TGCGCCAGCAGCCAAATCGGGGGCAGGGAGAATTCACCCCTCCACTTT. It yields the protein CASSQIGGRENSPLHF.

The CDR3 nucleotides read TGTGCCAGCAGTGAAGCTCGATACATGAACACTGAAGCTTTCTTT. This sequence encodes CASSEARYMNTEAFF. The rearrangement uses TRBV6-1 and TRBJ1-1; D not certain. The CDR3 sequence is 15 residues long. CDR1 and CDR2 (germline): MNHNS, SASEGT. Trimming cost V 0 bases and J 0 bases, with 8 bases left between them.

The chain employs TRBV6-5 and TRBJ2-1, with D maybe TRBD2 (6 bases). Looked up from germline, CDR1 is MNHEY and CDR2 is SVGAGI. The length of the CDR3 is 15 residues. V lost 6 bases and J 0 bases, leaving 12 bases between the germline ends. The CDR3 DNA is TGTGCCAGCAGATCTCGGACTATCTCCTACAATGAGCAGTTCTTC. Protein sequence: CASRSRTISYNEQFF.

This clonotype was found a few times. The chain links TRBV7-8 to TRBJ2-6; tentative D call: TRBD2 (6 bases). Trimming removed 4 bases from V and 3 bases from J, with 25 bases in between. The CDR3 length is 20 residues. Per the germline V gene, CDR1 is SGHVS and CDR2 is FQNEAQ. CDR3 DNA: TGTGCCAGCAGCTCCTCAAGGAAGGGGAGGCAGGAGAATGGGGCCAACGTCCTGACTTTC. Translation gives CASSSSRKGRQENGANVLTF.

This clonotype showed up just a few times. J is TRBJ2-1 and V is TRBV6-2 or TRBV6-3, with TRBD2 matching over 14 bases. CDR1 and CDR2 (germline): MNHEY, SVGEGT. With V trimmed by 0 bases and J by 4 bases, 2 bases remained unmatched. The CDR3 consists of 17 residues. The CDR3 bases are TGTGCCAGCAGTTACTCGAGACTAGCGGGGGGGTACAATGAGCAGTTCTTC. It is translated as CASSYSRLAGGYNEQFF.

This clonotype was counted a few times. The rearrangement joins TRBV9 to TRBJ2-1; D perhaps matches TRBD2 (5 bases). The CDR3 sequence is 13 residues long. CDR1 is SGDLS, CDR2 YYNGEE, per germline. The ends were cut back, 0 bases at V and 4 bases at J, with 5 bases in the middle. The CDR3: CASSVGEYNEQFF. CDR3 DNA sequence: TGTGCCAGCAGCGTAGGGGAGTACAATGAGCAGTTCTTC.

The genes are TRBV27 and TRBJ1-1; the match to TRBD1 covers 7 bases. V lost 6 bases to trimming and J lost 0 bases; unmatched junction nucleotides: 4. CDR3 length: 14 residues. Germline CDR1 reads MNHEY; CDR2 reads SMNVEV (reference sequence). DNA of the CDR3: TGTGCCAGCAGGAAGGACAGGCTGAACACTGAAGCTTTCTTT. This encodes CASRKDRLNTEAFF.

CDR3 protein: CASSVAGAGGYGYTF. CDR3 bases: TGTGCCAGCAGCGTAGCAGGGGCTGGGGGTTATGGCTACACCTTC. The chain is built from TRBV9 and TRBJ1-2; TRBD1 might be the D (6 bases). V gave up 0 bases and J gave up 5 bases, with 14 bases separating them. The CDR3 has 15 residues. The germline gives CDR1 SGDLS, CDR2 YYNGEE.

The chain links TRBV19 to TRBJ1-5; no firm D call. The ends were cut back, 3 bases at V and 3 bases at J, with 9 bases in the middle. The CDR3 runs to 14 residues. Germline V CDR1 and CDR2: LNHDA, SQIVND (reference sequence). CDR3 in amino acids: CASSIKEYNQPQHF. CDR3 DNA: TGTGCCAGTAGTATCAAGGAATACAATCAGCCCCAGCATTTT.

This clonotype was counted between two and nine times. This rearrangement joins TRBV7-8 to TRBJ2-1, with 7 bases that match TRBD2. With V trimmed by 0 bases and J by 4 bases, 6 bases remained unmatched. The CDR3 contains 16 residues. CDR1 SGHVS and CDR2 FQNEAQ come from the germline V gene. DNA of the CDR3: TGTGCCAGCAGCTTAGCGATTGGGGGGGGTTACAATGAGCAGTTCTTC. Its translation: CASSLAIGGGYNEQFF.

Many counts were recorded for this clonotype. V usage is TRBV7-4 and J usage is TRBJ2-7, with 8 positions matching TRBD2. CDR1 and CDR2 from the germline V gene are SGHVT and SQSDAQ. Trimming at V came to 6 bases and at J to 2 bases, leaving 30 bases not matched to a gene. CDR3 length: 22 residues. CDR3 loop: CASRFKAVGYIPHSRGAYEQYF. In DNA, the CDR3 is TGTGCCAGCAGATTCAAGGCAGTAGGTTACATTCCACATTCGCGGGGGGCCTACGAGCAGTACTTC.

This clonotype was observed a handful of times. J is TRBJ1-2 and V is TRBV6-1, with 8 bases aligning to TRBD1. The V gene's germline CDR1 is MNHNS and CDR2 SASEGT. CDR3 length: 13 amino acids. V was clipped by 6 bases and J by 8 bases; unmatched bases: 8. The CDR3 DNA sequence: TGTGCCAGCAGGCGACAGGGGTACGGAGGCTACACCTTC. It is translated as CASRRQGYGGYTF.

The table lists this clonotype with a few counts. This chain connects TRBV7-6 to TRBJ1-5, with D maybe TRBD1 (5 bases). Looked up from germline, CDR1 is SGHVS and CDR2 is FNYEAQ. Trimming took off 8 bases at V and 2 bases at J, with 13 bases between the two ends. This CDR3 comprises 14 residues. The CDR3 sequence is CASSVGRGNQPQHF. The CDR3, as DNA: TGTGCCAGCTCAGTCGGCAGGGGCAATCAGCCCCAGCATTTT.

This clonotype was picked up a small number of times. V usage is TRBV2 and J usage is TRBJ2-7, with TRBD1 identical over 10 bases. After removal of 8 bases from V and 6 bases from J, the junction contained 25 bases not matched to a gene. The germline gives CDR1 SNHLY, CDR2 FYNNEI. The CDR3 sequence is 19 residues long. CDR3 in amino acids: CASCYSLLPGTGVSREQYV. For the CDR3, the DNA is TGTGCCAGCTGCTATTCTTTGTTACCCGGGACAGGGGTATCGCGCGAGCAGTACGTC.